This TCR beta chain was observed in a study of regulatory T cells in long-lasting Graves disease. V gave up 3 bases and J gave up 6 bases, with 26 bases separating them. The CDR3 is made up of 18 amino acids. Germline CDR1 reads SGHTA; CDR2 reads FQGNSA. This clonotype was recorded a few times. Through Arm-PCR of CDR3 regions and iRepertoire HTBI primers, TCR beta libraries were built. Via MiXCR, TCRdb re-called the multiplex PCR reads, giving one row per CDR3 protein. This sample has roughly 500,000 distinct CDR3 sequences, with roughly 20% found just once. The time point here: persistent/refractory GD, antithyroid drugs over 5 years with positive TRAb. With RNA extracted from PBMCs as input, the TCR library was made.

This specimen consisted of peripheral blood mononuclear cells (PBMCs), obtained when the disease was refractory, from a patient treated with antithyroid drugs. V gene TRBV7-2 combines with J gene TRBJ2-5; D possibly corresponds to TRBD2 (6 bases). The receptor comes from a female donor with Graves disease. The CDR3 DNA is TGTGCCAGCAGCTTCGGCGGGGCGACCCAACTACATCCCCAGACCCAGTACTTC. Residues: CASSFGGATQLHPQTQYF.